Presented here are 19 T cell receptor beta chains from one specimen sequenced in a study of control samples from healthy donors and cancer patients. TCRdb's table, derived via immunoSEQ multiplex PCR, lists solely in-frame clones and lacks some. The sample lists 60,000 to 95,000 clones, approximately 88% occurring once. Input material: blood. Receptors were obtained from a man between 45 and 60 years old in good health.

The chain couples TRBV5-1 to TRBJ2-1; TRBD2 aligns across 10 bases. CDR3 length equals 15 residues. The germline V gene encodes CDR1 SGHRS and CDR2 YFSETQ. J gave up 10 bases and V 0 bases, and 7 bases lay outside the gene matches. CDR3 nucleotides: TGCGCCAGCAGCTTGGGAGCGGGAGGGGGCCTCGAGCAGTTCTTC. Protein: CASSLGAGGGLEQFF. The complete variable domain, with remaining parts taken from reference TRBV5-1 and TRBJ2-1, reads KAGVTQTPRYLIKTRGQQVTLSCSPISGHRSVSWYQQTPGQGLQFLFEYFSETQRNKGNFPGRFSGRQFSNSRSEMNVSTLELGDSALYLCASSLGAGGGLEQFFGPGTRLTVL.

V usage is TRBV5-8 and J usage is TRBJ1-2; no firm D call. The CDR3 spans 15 residues. The V end was cut by 0 bases, the J end by 0 bases, with 9 bases between. Germline V gene data show CDR1 as SGHTS and CDR2 as YDEGEE. The CDR3 protein is CASSLGGNTNYGYTF. The CDR3 DNA sequence: TGTGCCAGCAGCTTGGGAGGGAATACTAACTATGGCTACACCTTC.

The count of this clone is one. This chain uses TRBV6-5 with TRBJ1-2; 9 nucleotides line up with TRBD1. J lost 5 bases, V lost 6 bases, and 7 bases had no gene match. The length of the CDR3 is 14 residues. CDR1 MNHEY and CDR2 SVGAGI come from the germline V gene. CDR3 nucleotide sequence: TGTGCCAGCAGGGCGGACAGGGGTTTGTATGGCTACACCTTC. Translating it yields CASRADRGLYGYTF.

The chain joins TRBV7-8 to TRBJ1-4, with unresolved D. The V end was cut by 5 bases, the J end by 8 bases, with 15 bases between. This CDR3 region has 14 residues. Germline CDR1 SGHVS, CDR2 FQNEAQ. The CDR3 sequence is CASSDDPLGEKLFF. The CDR3 DNA is TGTGCCAGCAGCGACGACCCCTTGGGAGAAAAACTGTTTTTT.

This clone was seen a handful of times. The chain is built from TRBV29-1 and TRBJ2-7; D is ambiguous. Trimming took 8 bases from V and 3 from J, leaving 20 bases between them. Germline values: CDR1 SQVTM, CDR2 ANQGSEA. The CDR3 consists of 14 residues. DNA for the CDR3: TGCAGCTTTCTTGAATCTGGCCCGTACTACGAGCAGTACTTC. This sequence encodes CSFLESGPYYEQYF.

The rearrangement links TRBV5-4 to TRBJ2-1; 9 bases line up with TRBD1. This CDR3 is 15 amino acids long. Germline assignment: CDR1 SGHNT and CDR2 YYREEE (reference sequence). The ends lost 4 bases at V and 6 bases at J; junction bases unmatched: 8. The CDR3 loop is CASSADRGTFNEQFF. CDR3 in DNA: TGTGCCAGCAGCGCGGACAGGGGTACGTTCAATGAGCAGTTCTTC.

V is TRBV13 and J is TRBJ1-2; D unresolved. V lost 5 bases and J lost 8, with 12 bases in between. This CDR3 has 12 residues. The germline gives CDR1 PRHDT, CDR2 FYEKMQ (reference sequence). In nucleotides, the CDR3 is TGTGCCAGCAGCCGTGACCCGTGGGGCTACACCTTC. Translation: CASSRDPWGYTF.

The chain joins TRBV29-1 to TRBJ1-2; D perhaps matches TRBD1 (5 bases). The CDR3 totals 10 residues. Germline loops: CDR1 SQVTM, CDR2 ANQGSEA. Trimming cost V 5 bases and J 10 bases, with 11 bases left between them. The CDR3 DNA reads TGCAGCGTTTATCAGGGAATCTACACCTTC. It encodes CSVYQGIYTF.

V gene TRBV18 combines with J gene TRBJ2-2, with 9 bases fitting TRBD1. With 8 bases clipped from V and 2 bases from J, the junction kept 9 bases outside the gene matches. Germline values: CDR1 KGHSH, CDR2 LQKENI. The CDR3 extends over 16 amino acids. CDR3 in DNA: TGTGCCAGCCAAAAACGGACAGGGGCAAACACCGGGGAGCTGTTTTTT. Translated: CASQKRTGANTGELFF. Supplemented by reference TRBV18 and TRBJ2-2, the full variable domain reads NAGVMQNPRHLVRRRGQEARLRCSPMKGHSHVYWYRQLPEEGLKFMVYLQKENIIDESGMPKERFSAEFPKEGPSILRIQQVVRGDSAAYFCASQKRTGANTGELFFGEGSRLTVL.

Only one count was recorded for this clone. V usage is TRBV10-3 and J usage is TRBJ1-5; D unresolved. CDR1 and CDR2 from the germline V gene are ENHRY and SYGVKD. V was pared by 2 bases and J by 7 bases, with 12 bases between. This CDR3 contains 14 residues. The CDR3 protein is CAISEADEGQPQHF. The CDR3 DNA is TGTGCCATCAGTGAGGCTGACGAGGGCCAGCCCCAGCATTTT.

This chain links TRBV5-1 with TRBJ2-3; possible D gene TRBD2, 6 bases. With 3 bases removed from V and 0 bases from J, the gap between germline ends came to 14 bases. The CDR3 runs 16 residues. Germline CDR1 is SGHRS and CDR2 is YFSETQ. The DNA of the CDR3 is TGCGCCAGCAGCTCGCAACCGGGAGCCAGCACAGATACGCAGTATTTT. This encodes CASSSQPGASTDTQYF.

V and J are TRBV11-3 and TRBJ2-1; no clear D. This CDR3 contains 15 residues. V lost 4 bases to trimming and J lost 4 bases, with 14 bases between them. Germline CDR1 and CDR2: SGHNT and YENEEA. The CDR3 loop is CASSSKRDVYNEQFF. The CDR3 nucleotides read TGTGCCAGCAGCTCAAAGCGAGATGTATACAATGAGCAGTTCTTC.

The V call is TRBV12-3 or TRBV12-4, the J call TRBJ2-2; no firm D call. The CDR3 is made up of 12 amino acids. Trimming pared 6 bases from V and 5 bases from J, leaving 7 bases between. The CDR3 DNA is TGTGCCAGCAGCACCTCAACCGGGGAGCTGTTTTTT. Translation: CASSTSTGELFF.

This clone was observed a handful of times. This rearrangement joins TRBV7-8 to TRBJ1-3, with D possibly TRBD1 on 5 matching bases. The CDR3 is 17 residues long. The ends were cut back, 1 base at V and 0 bases at J, with 13 bases in the middle. The germline gives CDR1 SGHVS, CDR2 FQNEAQ. DNA for the CDR3: TGTGCCAGCAGCTTAGAAGGAGGGGCCCTCTCTGGAAACACCATATATTTT. Its translation: CASSLEGGALSGNTIYF.

This clone was detected once. J is TRBJ2-7 and V is TRBV6-2 or TRBV6-3, with 12 bases aligning to TRBD2. This CDR3 contains 15 residues. The germline V gene encodes CDR1 MNHEY and CDR2 SVGEGT. With 5 bases clipped from V and 3 bases from J, the junction kept 5 bases outside the gene matches. CDR3 residues: CASSLRLAGVYEQYF. The CDR3 coding sequence is TGTGCCAGCAGTCTAAGACTAGCGGGAGTCTACGAGCAGTACTTC.

The J gene is TRBJ2-4, the V gene TRBV4-3; D gene uncertain. Germline loops: CDR1 LGHNA, CDR2 YSLEER. CDR3 length: 13 amino acids. V dropped 0 bases and J dropped 5 bases, with 5 bases sitting between them. The CDR3 DNA sequence: TGCGCCAGCAGCCAAGACCGGGAAAACATTCAGTACTTC. It yields the protein CASSQDRENIQYF.

J is TRBJ2-7 and V is TRBV19, with a weak D call TRBD2 (6 bases). The germline V and J ends were trimmed by 2 bases and 5 bases, with 16 bases remaining between them. The CDR3 has 15 amino acids. Germline CDR1 LNHDA, CDR2 SQIVND (reference sequence). The DNA of the CDR3 is TGTGCCAGTAGTATAAGAGGGAGGCCTAACGACGAGCAGTACTTC. It specifies CASSIRGRPNDEQYF.

The rearrangement links TRBV6-5 to TRBJ1-4; D unclear. Trimming cost V 6 bases and J 4 bases, with 9 bases left between them. There are 13 residues in the CDR3. Germline V CDR1 and CDR2: MNHEY, SVGAGI. The CDR3 loop is CASRRVGNEKLFF. CDR3 sequence (DNA): TGTGCCAGCAGACGGGTCGGTAATGAAAAACTGTTTTTT.

The chain uses TRBV2 and TRBJ1-4; 9 bases match TRBD1. V shed 6 bases, J shed 6 bases, and the junction held 2 bases outside the gene matches. CDR1 is SNHLY, CDR2 FYNNEI, per germline. There are 13 residues in the CDR3. CDR3 loop: CASRGQGHEKLFF. The CDR3 DNA reads as TGTGCCAGCAGGGGACAGGGCCATGAAAAACTGTTTTTT.